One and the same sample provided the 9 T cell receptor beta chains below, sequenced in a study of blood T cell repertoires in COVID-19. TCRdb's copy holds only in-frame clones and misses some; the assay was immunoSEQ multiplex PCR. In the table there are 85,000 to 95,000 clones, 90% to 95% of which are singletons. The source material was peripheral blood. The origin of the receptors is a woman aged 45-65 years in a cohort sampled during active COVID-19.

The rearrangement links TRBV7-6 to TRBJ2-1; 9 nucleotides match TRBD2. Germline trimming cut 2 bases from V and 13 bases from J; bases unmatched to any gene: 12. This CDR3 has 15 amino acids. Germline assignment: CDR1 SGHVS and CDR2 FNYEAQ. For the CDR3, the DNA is TGTGCCAGCAGCTTAAGAACTTCCGGGACTAGCCTACAGTTCTTC. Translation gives CASSLRTSGTSLQFF.

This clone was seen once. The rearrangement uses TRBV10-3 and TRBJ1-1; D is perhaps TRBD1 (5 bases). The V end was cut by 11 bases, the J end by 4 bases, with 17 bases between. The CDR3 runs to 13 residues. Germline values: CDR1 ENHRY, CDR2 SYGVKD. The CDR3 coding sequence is TGTGCCTCCTCCGGTTGGGGGGGCACTGAAGCTTTCTTT. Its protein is CASSGWGGTEAFF.

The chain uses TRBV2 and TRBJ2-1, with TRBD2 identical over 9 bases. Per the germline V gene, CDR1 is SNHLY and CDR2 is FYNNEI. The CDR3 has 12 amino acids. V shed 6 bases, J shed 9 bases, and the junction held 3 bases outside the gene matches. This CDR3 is CASRREGREQFF. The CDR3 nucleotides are TGTGCCAGCAGGCGGGAGGGCCGTGAGCAGTTCTTC.

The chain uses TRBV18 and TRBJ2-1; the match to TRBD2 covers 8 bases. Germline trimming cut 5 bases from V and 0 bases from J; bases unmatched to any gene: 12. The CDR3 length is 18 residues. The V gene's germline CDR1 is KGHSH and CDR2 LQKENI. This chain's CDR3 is CASSSRGGRGVSYNEQFF. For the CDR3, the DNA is TGTGCCAGCTCAAGCCGGGGCGGGCGGGGGGTCTCCTACAATGAGCAGTTCTTC. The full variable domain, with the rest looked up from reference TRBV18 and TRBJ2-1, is NAGVMQNPRHLVRRRGQEARLRCSPMKGHSHVYWYRQLPEEGLKFMVYLQKENIIDESGMPKERFSAEFPKEGPSILRIQQVVRGDSAAYFCASSSRGGRGVSYNEQFFGPGTRLTVL.

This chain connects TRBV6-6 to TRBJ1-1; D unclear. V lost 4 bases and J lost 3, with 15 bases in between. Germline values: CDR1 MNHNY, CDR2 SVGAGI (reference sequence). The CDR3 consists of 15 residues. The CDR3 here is CASSSPHLMDTEAFF. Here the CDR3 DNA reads TGTGCCAGCAGTTCCCCACACCTGATGGACACTGAAGCTTTCTTT.

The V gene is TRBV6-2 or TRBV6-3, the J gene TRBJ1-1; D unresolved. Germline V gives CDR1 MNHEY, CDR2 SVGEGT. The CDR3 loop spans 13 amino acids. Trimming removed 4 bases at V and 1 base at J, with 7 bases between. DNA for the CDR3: TGTGCCAGCAGTTTCGCAGAGAACACTGAAGCTTTCTTT. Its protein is CASSFAENTEAFF.

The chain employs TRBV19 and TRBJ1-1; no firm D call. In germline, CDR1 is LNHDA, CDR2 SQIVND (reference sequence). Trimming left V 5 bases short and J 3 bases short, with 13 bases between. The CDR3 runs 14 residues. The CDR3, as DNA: TGTGCCAGTAGTCGGCCACCGCGGGACACTGAAGCTTTCTTT. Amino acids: CASSRPPRDTEAFF.

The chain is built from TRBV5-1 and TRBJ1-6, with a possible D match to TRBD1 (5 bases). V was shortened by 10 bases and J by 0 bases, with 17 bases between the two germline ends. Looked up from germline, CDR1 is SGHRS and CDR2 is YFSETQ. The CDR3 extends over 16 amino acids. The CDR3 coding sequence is TGCGCCCGCCGGTGGGGGGGGATCTCCTATAATTCACCCCTCCACTTT. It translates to CARRWGGISYNSPLHF.

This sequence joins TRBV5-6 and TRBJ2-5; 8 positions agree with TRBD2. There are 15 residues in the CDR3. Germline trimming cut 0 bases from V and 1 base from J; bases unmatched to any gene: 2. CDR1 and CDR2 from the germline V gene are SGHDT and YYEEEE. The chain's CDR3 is CASSLAGGVQETQYF. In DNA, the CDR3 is TGTGCCAGCAGCTTGGCCGGGGGGGTCCAAGAGACCCAGTACTTC.